This record covers a single T cell receptor beta chain. The antigen is unknown. This entry is derived from a study of graft-versus-host responses after intestinal transplantation. Across the study: Multivisceral, liver-intestinal, or isolated intestinal transplants were received by the recipients. Recipients across the board were started on anti-thymocyte globulin induction, then kept on tacrolimus and steroids for around three years. The study, taken as a whole, reports: In recipient marrow, GvH clones were found, and some appeared first in ileum or blood. In patients with graft-donor T cell macrochimerism, allograft graft-versus-host to host-versus-graft clonal ratios were high.

Lymphocytes from graft epithelium and lamina propria were isolated. Profiling relied on immunoSEQ multiplex PCR, and the TCRdb table lists in-frame clones only, not all of them. The repertoire holds 15,000 to 17,000 clones, 70% to 75% seen once, with under 3.5% in the top ten. Germline CDR1 reads ENHRY; CDR2 reads SYGVKD. Trimming shortened V by 10 bases and J by 2 bases, and 14 bases separated the two germline ends. This CDR3 has 13 residues. Sample: ileum tissue, taken 14 days after transplant. The clonotype originates from a human patient who received an intestinal transplant, so some T cells may come from the graft donor. V and J are TRBV10-3 and TRBJ2-5; D not resolved. The CDR3 sequence: CATARGEQETQYF. The CDR3 DNA reads TGTGCCACAGCCCGAGGCGAACAAGAGACCCAGTACTTC.